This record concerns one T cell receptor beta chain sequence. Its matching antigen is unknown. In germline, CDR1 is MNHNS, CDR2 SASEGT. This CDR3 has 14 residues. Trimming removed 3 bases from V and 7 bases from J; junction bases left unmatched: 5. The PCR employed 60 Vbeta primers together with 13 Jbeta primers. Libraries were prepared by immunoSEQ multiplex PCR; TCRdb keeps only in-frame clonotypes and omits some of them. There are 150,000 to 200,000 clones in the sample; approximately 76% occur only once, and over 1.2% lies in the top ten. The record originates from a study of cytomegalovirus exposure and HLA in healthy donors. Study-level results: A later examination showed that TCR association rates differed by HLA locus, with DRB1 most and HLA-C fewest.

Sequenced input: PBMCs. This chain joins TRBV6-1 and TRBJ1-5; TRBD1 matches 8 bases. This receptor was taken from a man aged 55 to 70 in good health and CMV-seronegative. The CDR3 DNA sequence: TGTGCCAGCAGTGAGGACAGGGTAGTGCAGCCCCAGCATTTT. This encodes CASSEDRVVQPQHF.